This record covers a single T cell receptor (beta chain). Its antigen remains unknown. The CDR3 is 15 amino acids. Per germline, CDR1 SGHRS and CDR2 YFSETQ. V lost 0 bases and J 0 bases, leaving 10 bases between the germline ends. The data stem from a study of shared clonotypes between healthy human individuals. Findings of the study overall: As a rule, naive subsets had a larger estimated richness than memory subsets.

Naivety among CD8 cells was defined by CD45RO negativity and positive CCR7 selection, thereby excluding terminally differentiated effector memory CD45RA+ cells. Donation came from healthy HIV-negative adults that had no recent acute infections or vaccinations. Evenly divided among several immunoSEQ plates was the genomic DNA of each subset. In the source study's methods: ImmunoSEQ gave junction-only sequences without quality scores, so filtering differed. Assay used: immunoSEQ multiplex PCR; TCRdb lists only in-frame clones, some missing. V and J calls and clone size follow that table, whereas D and trimming were derived from the DNA. The table shows roughly 1,800,000 clones, with about 95% occurring only once.

The sequenced sample was naive CD8+ T cells sorted from blood. This sequence originates from a man younger than 30 in good health. The chain has TRBV5-1 and TRBJ2-7; maybe TRBD2 (5 bases). CDR3 coding DNA: TGCGCCAGCAGCTTGGCCGAGGGTCGCTCCTACGAGCAGTACTTC. It is translated as CASSLAEGRSYEQYF.